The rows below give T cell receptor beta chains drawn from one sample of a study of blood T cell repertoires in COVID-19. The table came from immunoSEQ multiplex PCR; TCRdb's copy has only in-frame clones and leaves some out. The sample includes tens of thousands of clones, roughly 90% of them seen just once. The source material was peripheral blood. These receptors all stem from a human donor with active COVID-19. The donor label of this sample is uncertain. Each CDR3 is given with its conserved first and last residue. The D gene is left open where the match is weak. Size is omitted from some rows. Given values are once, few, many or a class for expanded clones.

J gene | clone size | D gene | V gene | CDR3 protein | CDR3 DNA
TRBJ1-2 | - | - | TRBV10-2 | CASSENNRGAYGYTF | TGCGCCAGCAGTGAGAATAACCGGGGGGCCTATGGCTACACCTTC
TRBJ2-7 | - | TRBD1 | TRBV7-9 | CASSFDRGEQYF | TGTGCCAGCAGCTTCGACAGGGGCGAGCAGTACTTC
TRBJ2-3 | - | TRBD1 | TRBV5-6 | CASSMQGVTDTQYF | TGTGCCAGCAGCATGCAGGGGGTCACAGATACGCAGTATTTT
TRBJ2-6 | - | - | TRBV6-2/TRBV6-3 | CASSDIRKAGANVLTF | TGTGCCAGCAGCGACATCAGGAAGGCTGGGGCCAACGTCCTGACTTTC
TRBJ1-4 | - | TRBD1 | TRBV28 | CASSLPQGAAPNEKLFF | TGTGCCAGCAGCTTACCTCAGGGGGCGGCCCCGAATGAAAAACTGTTTTTT
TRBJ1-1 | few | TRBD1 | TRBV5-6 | CASSAEGQGADTEAFF | TGTGCCAGCAGCGCGGAGGGACAGGGGGCTGACACTGAAGCTTTCTTT
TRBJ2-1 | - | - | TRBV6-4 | CASSEEGHNEQFF | TGTGCCAGCAGTGAGGAGGGCCACAATGAGCAGTTCTTC
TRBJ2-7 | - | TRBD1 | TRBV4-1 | CASSHLVGQGAYEQYF | TGCGCCAGCAGCCACCTGGTCGGACAGGGGGCCTACGAGCAGTACTTC
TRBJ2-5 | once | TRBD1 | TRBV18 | CASSQVFNRGRRETQYF | TGTGCCAGCTCGCAAGTTTTTAACAGGGGTCGGAGAGAGACCCAGTACTTC
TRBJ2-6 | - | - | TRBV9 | CASSASGTSLSGANVLTF | TGTGCCAGCAGCGCCTCCGGGACATCACTATCGGGGGCCAACGTCCTGACTTTC
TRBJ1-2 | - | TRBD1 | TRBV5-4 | CASSSERQGASVYGYTF | TGTGCCAGCAGCTCGGAACGACAGGGGGCTAGTGTCTATGGCTACACCTTC